These T cell receptor beta chains were read from a single sample in a study of blood T cells in healthy people across ages. TCRdb reprocessed the 5' RACE reads via MiXCR and lists one record per CDR3 protein. The table lists 1.5 million to 2 million distinct CDR3 sequences, roughly a third of them singletons. The specimen sequenced was blood. The receptor source for this set is a woman aged 25 to 39 in good health. CDR3s include the opening cysteine and the closing phenylalanine or tryptophan. The D gene is left open where the match is weak. Clone size is shown for a subset of rows, as once, few, many or a class of expanded clone.

TRBJ2-7,-,TRBV9,-,TGTGCCAGCAGCGCTTCAGGGTGGGGCTCGGACGAGCAGTACTTC,CASSASGWGSDEQYF
TRBJ2-5,-,TRBV13,-,TGTGCCTGCAGCTTATATCTAGGGCAAGAGACCCAGTACTTC,CACSLYLGQETQYF
TRBJ2-1,few,TRBV2,TRBD2,TGTGCCAGCAGAGAAACGACCGGGACTAGTAACTACAATGAGCAGTTCTTC,CASRETTGTSNYNEQFF
TRBJ2-2,-,TRBV9,TRBD1,TGTGCCAGCAGCGTTGGGACAGGGAGCGGGGAGCTGTTTTTT,CASSVGTGSGELFF
TRBJ2-7,many,TRBV7-9,-,TGTGCCAGCAGCCGGGACACCTCGGGGTCCTACGAGCAGTACTTC,CASSRDTSGSYEQYF
TRBJ2-1,-,TRBV7-8,TRBD2,TGTGCCAGCAGACGGCGTCGGTTTAGGGAGGGCTCCTACAATGAGCAGTTCTTC,CASRRRRFREGSYNEQFF
TRBJ2-1,few,TRBV9,-,TGTGCCAGCAGCGTGGGAGGCGCGGGAAAGTACAATGAGCAGTTCTTC,CASSVGGAGKYNEQFF
TRBJ2-1,-,TRBV12-3/TRBV12-4,-,TGCGCCAGCAGTTTAAAGCTAGCTGGGGATGAGCAGTTCTTC,CASSLKLAGDEQFF
TRBJ1-5,few,TRBV6-9,-,TGTGCCAGCAGTTGCCCCCCGACGACAGAGGGTCAGCATTTT,CASSCPPTTEGQHF
TRBJ2-7,-,TRBV9,-,TGTGCCAGCAGCCCGACTAGTACTCCCTACGAGCAGTACTTC,CASSPTSTPYEQYF
TRBJ2-6,-,TRBV27,-,TGTGCCAGCAGTTTATGGGGGGCAGGGGACACTGAAGCTTTC,CASSLWGAGDTEAF
TRBJ2-4,-,TRBV29-1,-,TGCAGCGCCGACCATGGAGGGTCCAAAAACATTCAGTACTTC,CSADHGGSKNIQYF
TRBJ2-3,few,TRBV12-3/TRBV12-4,TRBD2,TGTGCCAGCAGCCCGGGACTAGCGGGGGGGTGGGGCACAGATACGCAGTATTTT,CASSPGLAGGWGTDTQYF
TRBJ2-4,few,TRBV21-1,-,TGTGCCAGCAGGATTCTCACTAGTGGACAGACGAACTTAGTGAAAAACATTCAGTACTTC,CASRILTSGQTNLVKNIQYF
TRBJ2-5,-,TRBV6-5,-,TGTGCCAGCAGTTACCCGAGGCGTGAGACCCAGTACTTC,CASSYPRRETQYF
TRBJ2-1,few,TRBV10-1,TRBD2,TGCGCCAGCAGTGAGTTCCCTAGCGGGGCGAGCTCCTACAATGAGCAGTTCTTC,CASSEFPSGASSYNEQFF
TRBJ2-7,many,TRBV12-3/TRBV12-4,TRBD2,TGTGCCAGCAGTTTAATCGGGACTAGCGGTGGAGGGTCCTACGAGCAGTACTTC,CASSLIGTSGGGSYEQYF
TRBJ2-7,-,TRBV9,-,TGTGCCAGCAGCGTAGCTTGGGGGAGCTCCTACGAGCAGTACTTC,CASSVAWGSSYEQYF
TRBJ2-7,-,TRBV3-1,TRBD2,TGTGCCAGCAGCCATTGGGCGGGAGGGGAAAACGAGCAGTACTTC,CASSHWAGGENEQYF
TRBJ1-1,few,TRBV3-1,-,TGTGCCAGCAGCCAACTTGTGTGGACTGAAGCTTTCTTT,CASSQLVWTEAFF
TRBJ2-7,many,TRBV5-5,TRBD2,TGTGCCAGCAGCTTGGGACTAGCGGGGGTCTACTACGAGCAGTACTTC,CASSLGLAGVYYEQYF
TRBJ2-7,once,TRBV15,TRBD2,TGTGCCACCAGCGTTAGCGGGGGGAACTACGAGCAGTACTTC,CATSVSGGNYEQYF